Given below is one TCR beta chain in context. Indicated time point: patch test 2, 6 weeks after DPC sensitization. Specified treatment: therapeutic diphenylcyclopropenone sensitization with weekly scalp DPC. MiXCR, run by TCRdb on the RACE reads, gives a single entry per CDR3 protein. The sample includes under 450,000 distinct CDR3 sequences, about 6.3% of them seen just once. Germline V gene lookup returns CDR1 LGHNA and CDR2 YSLEER. This CDR3 comprises 14 residues. The V segment lost 0 bases and the J segment 10 bases; nucleotides outside the gene matches: 5. This sample is part of a study of human T cells and chemical hapten exposure.

Sequenced here: whole blood, sampled in connection with sensitization to the hapten diphenylcyclopropenone (DPC). The receptor comes from a woman between 18 and 29 years old with alopecia areata. Some clones in this sample may be carry-over from other donors' samples. V is TRBV4-3 and J is TRBJ2-1; 8 bases map to TRBD2. CDR3 loop: CASSQDLAGPEQFF. The DNA of the CDR3 is TGCGCCAGCAGCCAAGACCTAGCGGGTCCCGAGCAGTTCTTC.